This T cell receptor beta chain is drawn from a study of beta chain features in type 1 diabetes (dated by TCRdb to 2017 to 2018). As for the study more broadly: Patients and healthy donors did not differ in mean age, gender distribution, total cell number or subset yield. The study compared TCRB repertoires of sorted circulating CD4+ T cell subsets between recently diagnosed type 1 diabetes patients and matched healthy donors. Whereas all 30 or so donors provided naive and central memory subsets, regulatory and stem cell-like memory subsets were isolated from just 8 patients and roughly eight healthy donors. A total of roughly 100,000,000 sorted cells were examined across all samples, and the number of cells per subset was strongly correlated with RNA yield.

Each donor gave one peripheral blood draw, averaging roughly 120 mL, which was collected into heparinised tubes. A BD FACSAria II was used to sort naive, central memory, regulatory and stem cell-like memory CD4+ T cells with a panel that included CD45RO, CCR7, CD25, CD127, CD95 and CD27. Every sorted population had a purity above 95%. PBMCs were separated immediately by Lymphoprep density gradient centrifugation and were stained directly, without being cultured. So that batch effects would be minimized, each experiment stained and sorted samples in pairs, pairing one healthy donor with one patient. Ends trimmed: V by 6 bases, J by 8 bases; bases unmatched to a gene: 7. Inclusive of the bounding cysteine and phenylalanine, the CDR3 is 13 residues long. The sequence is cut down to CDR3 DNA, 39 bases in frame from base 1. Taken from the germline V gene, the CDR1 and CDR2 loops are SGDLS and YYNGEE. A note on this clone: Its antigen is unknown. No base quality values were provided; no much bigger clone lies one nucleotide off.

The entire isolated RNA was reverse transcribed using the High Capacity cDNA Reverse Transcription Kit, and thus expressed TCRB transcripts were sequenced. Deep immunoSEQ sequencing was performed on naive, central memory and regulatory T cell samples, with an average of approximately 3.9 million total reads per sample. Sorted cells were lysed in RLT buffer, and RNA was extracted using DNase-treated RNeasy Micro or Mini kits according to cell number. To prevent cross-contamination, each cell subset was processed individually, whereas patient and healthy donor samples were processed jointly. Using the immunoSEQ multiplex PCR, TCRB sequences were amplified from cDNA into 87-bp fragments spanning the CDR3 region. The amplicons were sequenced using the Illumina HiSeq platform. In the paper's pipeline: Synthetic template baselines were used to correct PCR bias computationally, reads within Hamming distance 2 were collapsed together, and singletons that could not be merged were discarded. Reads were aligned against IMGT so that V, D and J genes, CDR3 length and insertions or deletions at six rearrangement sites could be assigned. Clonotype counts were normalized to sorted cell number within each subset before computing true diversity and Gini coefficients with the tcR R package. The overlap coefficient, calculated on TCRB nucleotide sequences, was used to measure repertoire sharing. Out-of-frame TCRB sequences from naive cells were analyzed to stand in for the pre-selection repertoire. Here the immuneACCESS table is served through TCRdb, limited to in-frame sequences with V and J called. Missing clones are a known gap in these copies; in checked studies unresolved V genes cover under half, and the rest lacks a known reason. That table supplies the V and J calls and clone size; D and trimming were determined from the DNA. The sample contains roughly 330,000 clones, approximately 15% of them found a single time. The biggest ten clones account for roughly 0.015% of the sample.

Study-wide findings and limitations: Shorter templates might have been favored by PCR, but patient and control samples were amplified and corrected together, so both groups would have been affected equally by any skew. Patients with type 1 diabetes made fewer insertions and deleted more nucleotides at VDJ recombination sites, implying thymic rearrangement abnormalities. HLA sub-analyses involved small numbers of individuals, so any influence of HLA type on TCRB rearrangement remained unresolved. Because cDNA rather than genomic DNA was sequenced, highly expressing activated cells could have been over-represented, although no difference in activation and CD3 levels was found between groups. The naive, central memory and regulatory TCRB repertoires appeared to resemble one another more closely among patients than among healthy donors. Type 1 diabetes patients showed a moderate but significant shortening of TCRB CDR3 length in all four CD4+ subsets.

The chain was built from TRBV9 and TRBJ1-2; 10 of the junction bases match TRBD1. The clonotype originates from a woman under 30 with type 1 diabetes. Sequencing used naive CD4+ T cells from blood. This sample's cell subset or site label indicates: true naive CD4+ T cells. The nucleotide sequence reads TGTGCCAGCACCCAAGACAGGGGGCGAGGCTACACCTTC. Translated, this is CASTQDRGRGYTF.